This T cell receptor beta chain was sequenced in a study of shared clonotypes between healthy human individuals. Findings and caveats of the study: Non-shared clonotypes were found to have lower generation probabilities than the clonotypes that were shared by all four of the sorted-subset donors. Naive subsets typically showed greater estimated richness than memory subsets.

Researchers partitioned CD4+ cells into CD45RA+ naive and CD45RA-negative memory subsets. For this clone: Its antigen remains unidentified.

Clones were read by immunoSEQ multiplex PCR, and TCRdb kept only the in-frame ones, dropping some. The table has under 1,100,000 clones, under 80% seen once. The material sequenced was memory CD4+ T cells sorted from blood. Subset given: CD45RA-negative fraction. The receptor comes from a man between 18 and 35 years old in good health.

CDR3 sequence: CASSNRPLGNTIYF. As DNA, the CDR3 is TGTGCCAGCAGCAACAGGCCACTTGGAAACACCATATATTTT. This sequence joins TRBV11-2 and TRBJ1-3, with TRBD1 as a possible D gene (5 bases). Germline CDR1 and CDR2: SGHAT and FQNNGV. V lost 5 bases to trimming and J lost 3 bases, with 11 bases between them. CDR3 length equals 14 residues.